What follows are 26 T cell receptor beta chains derived from one specimen sequenced in a study of cytotoxic CD8 clonotypes in ibrutinib-treated CLL. Repertoires were generated with immunoSEQ multiplex PCR, while TCRdb's copy carries only in-frame clones and drops some. The table lists 150,000 to 200,000 clones, nearly 90% of them singletons, with 3% in the top ten. The sample in question was PBMCs, obtained at disease progression, from a patient treated with ibrutinib. The receptors here all came from a human donor with chronic lymphocytic leukemia.

This chain connects TRBV19 to TRBJ2-3; D is possibly TRBD2 (6 bases). V was clipped by 3 bases and J by 1 base, with 11 bases between them. CDR1 LNHDA and CDR2 SQIVND come from the germline V gene (reference sequence). The CDR3 spans 15 residues. The CDR3 nucleotides are TGTGCCAGTAGTATGCTGTCGGGGGGCACAGATACGCAGTATTTT. This translates into CASSMLSGGTDTQYF.

The chain employs TRBV7-2 and TRBJ2-7; D is ambiguous. Trimming stripped 5 bases from V and 3 bases from J, with 8 bases between. The germline gives CDR1 SGHTA, CDR2 FQGNSA. There are 12 residues in the CDR3. The chain's CDR3 is CASSLPSYEQYF. The CDR3 region has the DNA TGTGCCAGCAGCCTTCCGAGCTACGAGCAGTACTTC.

The genes are TRBV11-2 and TRBJ2-7; 8 bases line up with TRBD1. With 1 base clipped from V and 3 bases from J, the junction kept 8 bases outside the gene matches. The CDR3 has 16 residues. Germline CDR1 SGHAT, CDR2 FQNNGV. CDR3 in DNA: TGTGCCAGCAGCTTAGTACCTCAGGGGGCGAGCTACGAGCAGTACTTC. Amino acids: CASSLVPQGASYEQYF.

The chain employs TRBV9 and TRBJ2-3; 7 nucleotides agree with TRBD1. This CDR3 comprises 15 residues. Germline V gene data show CDR1 as SGDLS and CDR2 as YYNGEE. J gave up 3 bases and V 2 bases, and 6 bases lay outside the gene matches. The CDR3 nucleotides read TGTGCCAGCAGCGTTCAGACAGGGAGAACAGATACGCAGTATTTT. Translation: CASSVQTGRTDTQYF. Complete variable domain (other parts from reference TRBV9 and TRBJ2-3): DSGVTQTPKHLITATGQRVTLRCSPRSGDLSVYWYQQSLDQGLQFLIQYYNGEERAKGNILERFSAQQFPDLHSELNLSSLELGDSALYFCASSVQTGRTDTQYFGPGTRLTVL.

V gene TRBV12-5 combines with J gene TRBJ2-1; no firm D call. The germline V and J ends were trimmed by 6 bases and 3 bases, with 15 bases remaining between them. Per the germline V gene, CDR1 is LGHNT and CDR2 is FRNRAP. CDR3 length: 15 residues. The CDR3 region is CASGVDPSFYNEQFF. The CDR3 coding sequence is TGTGCTAGTGGCGTAGACCCGTCCTTCTACAATGAGCAGTTCTTC.

This clone was seen a single time. The chain uses TRBV6-6 and TRBJ1-1; 9 nucleotides match TRBD1. This CDR3 has 16 residues. J lost 4 bases, V lost 6 bases, and 12 bases had no gene match. Germline V gene sequence: CDR1 MNHNY, CDR2 SVGAGI (reference sequence). The CDR3 nucleotides are TGTGCCAGCAGCTTCAGACAGGGGGTCGTGGCCACTGAAGCTTTCTTT. It encodes CASSFRQGVVATEAFF.

This chain uses TRBV7-2 with TRBJ1-2, with D unresolved. The CDR3 has 16 amino acids. V gave up 3 bases and J gave up 8 bases, with 22 bases separating them. CDR1 and CDR2 (germline): SGHTA, FQGNSA. The DNA for the CDR3 is TGTGCCAGCAGCTTTACCGGTTGGGCGGAATCGGGCGGCTACACCTTC. The encoded protein is CASSFTGWAESGGYTF. The variable domain in full, with the rest retrieved from reference TRBV7-2 and TRBJ1-2, is GAGVSQSPSNKVTEKGKDVELRCDPISGHTALYWYRQSLGQGLEFLIYFQGNSAPDKSGLPSDRFSAERTGGSVSTLTIQRTQQEDSAVYLCASSFTGWAESGGYTFGSGTRLTVV.

This clone appeared a few times. The chain is built from TRBV10-1 and TRBJ1-1; 7 nucleotides match TRBD1. V shed 5 bases, J shed 1 base, and the junction held 1 base outside the gene matches. The length of the CDR3 is 13 residues. Germline lookup yields CDR1 WNHNN and CDR2 SYGVQD (reference sequence). CDR3 nucleotide sequence: TGCGCCAGCAGTAACAGGGGGAACACTGAAGCTTTCTTT. Translating it yields CASSNRGNTEAFF.

J is TRBJ2-3 and V is TRBV7-3, with 12 positions matching TRBD2. The CDR3 has 17 amino acids. Germline V gives CDR1 SGHTA, CDR2 FQGTGA. V shed 4 bases, J shed 2 bases, and the junction held 7 bases outside the gene matches. The CDR3 DNA reads as TGTGCCAGCAGCTCCCGGACTAGCGGGAACCCCACAGATACGCAGTATTTT. As protein: CASSSRTSGNPTDTQYF. Full variable domain (rest looked up from reference TRBV7-3 and TRBJ2-3): GAGVSQTPSNKVTEKGKYVELRCDPISGHTALYWYRQSLGQGPEFLIYFQGTGAADDSGLPNDRFFAVRPEGSVSTLKIQRTERGDSAVYLCASSSRTSGNPTDTQYFGPGTRLTVL.

The chain recombines TRBV28 with TRBJ2-3; possible D gene TRBD2, 5 bases. The length of the CDR3 is 14 residues. The germline gives CDR1 MDHEN, CDR2 SYDVKM. V dropped 5 bases and J dropped 5 bases, with 14 bases sitting between them. CDR3 amino acids: CASSRWRAGDTQYF. As DNA, the CDR3 is TGTGCCAGCAGTCGCTGGCGGGCTGGAGATACGCAGTATTTT.

The rearrangement uses TRBV9 and TRBJ2-1; TRBD2 aligns across 8 bases. Per germline, CDR1 SGDLS and CDR2 YYNGEE. This CDR3 contains 15 residues. V lost 0 bases, J lost 7 bases, and 6 bases stayed unmatched. DNA of the CDR3: TGTGCCAGCAGCGTAGGGCTGCCGGGGGGGAATGAGCAGTTCTTC. Protein sequence: CASSVGLPGGNEQFF.

This chain joins TRBV28 and TRBJ2-7; D is possibly TRBD1 (6 bases). The germline CDR1 and CDR2 sequences are MDHEN and SYDVKM. This CDR3 has 13 amino acids. Trimming left V 1 base short and J 5 bases short, with 9 bases between. CDR3 DNA: TGTGCCAGCAGTTTATTGTCAGGGGACGAGCAGTACTTC. Translating it yields CASSLLSGDEQYF.

V is TRBV18 and J is TRBJ1-3, with D perhaps TRBD1 (5 bases). Germline CDR1 KGHSH, CDR2 LQKENI. The germline V and J ends were trimmed by 0 bases and 0 bases, with 15 bases remaining between them. The CDR3 is made up of 18 amino acids. DNA for the CDR3: TGTGCCAGCTCACCACCCTCCGGGGGAGCCCTCTCTGGAAACACCATATATTTT. Residues: CASSPPSGGALSGNTIYF.

This chain uses TRBV4-3 with TRBJ1-1; D ambiguous. V lost 1 base and J lost 0, with 12 bases in between. CDR1 is LGHNA and CDR2 is YSLEER in the germline V gene. There are 16 residues in the CDR3. The chain's CDR3 is CASSQGLADVNTEAFF. CDR3 DNA: TGCGCCAGCAGCCAAGGCTTGGCAGATGTGAACACTGAAGCTTTCTTT.

The V gene is TRBV10-1, the J gene TRBJ2-7, with D unclear. The CDR3 sequence is 15 residues long. With 3 bases removed from V and 6 bases from J, the gap between germline ends came to 18 bases. Per the germline V gene, CDR1 is WNHNN and CDR2 is SYGVQD (reference sequence). CDR3 coding DNA: TGCGCCAGCAGTGATCCGGTGGCCATCGGGCCCGAGCAGTACTTC. Translation: CASSDPVAIGPEQYF.

V and J are TRBV10-1 and TRBJ2-2; TRBD1 agrees at 10 bases. CDR1 is WNHNN and CDR2 is SYGVQD in the germline V gene (reference sequence). The CDR3 loop spans 14 amino acids. The ends lost 8 bases at V and 7 bases at J; junction bases unmatched: 7. The chain's CDR3 is CASGRQGANGELFF. The DNA of the CDR3 is TGCGCCAGCGGAAGACAGGGGGCTAACGGGGAGCTGTTTTTT.

The chain combines TRBV10-3 with TRBJ1-5; D ambiguous. CDR1 and CDR2 (germline): ENHRY, SYGVKD. Trimming removed 5 bases from V and 2 bases from J, with 10 bases in between. The CDR3 has 14 residues. The CDR3 reads CAISNSGGNQPQHF. In nucleotides, the CDR3 is TGTGCCATCAGTAATTCAGGTGGCAATCAGCCCCAGCATTTT.

This clone is a singleton in its sample. The chain combines TRBV11-2 with TRBJ2-3, with D maybe TRBD2 (6 bases). Trimming shortened V by 5 bases and J by 2 bases, and 11 bases separated the two germline ends. The CDR3 length is 14 residues. Germline CDR1 is SGHAT and CDR2 is FQNNGV. In DNA form, the CDR3 reads TGTGCCAGCAGCCCGGGGACTCTCACAGATACGCAGTATTTT. Translation gives CASSPGTLTDTQYF.

The rearrangement joins TRBV30 to TRBJ1-4, with 8 nucleotides matching TRBD1. Germline V gene lookup returns CDR1 GTSNPN and CDR2 SVGIG (reference sequence). The CDR3 runs 13 residues. V shed 4 bases and J 6 bases; nucleotides not matched to a gene: 4. CDR3 amino acids: CAWKGQAHEKLFF. DNA for the CDR3: TGTGCCTGGAAGGGACAGGCCCATGAAAAACTGTTTTTT.

J is TRBJ2-2 and V is TRBV11-2; 8 bases map to TRBD2. With 3 bases clipped from V and 5 bases from J, the junction kept 2 bases outside the gene matches. The CDR3 covers 14 residues. Germline lookup yields CDR1 SGHAT and CDR2 FQNNGV. CDR3 loop: CASSFSSGTGELFF. CDR3 nucleotides: TGTGCCAGCAGCTTTTCTAGCGGGACCGGGGAGCTGTTTTTT.

The CDR3 region is CAIGTGPASTDTQYF. The CDR3 DNA reads TGTGCCATCGGGACAGGACCTGCTAGCACAGATACGCAGTATTTT. The J gene is TRBJ2-3, the V gene TRBV10-3, with 8 positions matching TRBD1. The CDR3 extends over 15 amino acids. Trimming cost V 8 bases and J 0 bases; bases outside gene matches: 7. Looked up from germline, CDR1 is ENHRY and CDR2 is SYGVKD.

The chain is built from TRBV5-1 and TRBJ2-7; 8 nucleotides match TRBD1. Losses at the gene ends were 4 bases for V and 2 bases for J; bases not matched to a gene: 11. The CDR3 totals 16 residues. Germline lookup yields CDR1 SGHRS and CDR2 YFSETQ. CDR3 in amino acids: CASSESATGQAYEQYF. DNA of the CDR3: TGCGCCAGCAGCGAATCAGCTACGGGACAGGCCTACGAGCAGTACTTC.

A few counts support this clone. CDR3 region: CATSAPGGRAGELFF. CDR3 DNA sequence: TGTGCCACCTCGGCCCCCGGGGGGCGCGCCGGGGAGCTGTTTTTT. The rearrangement joins TRBV28 to TRBJ2-2; a possible D gene is TRBD2 (7 bases). V gave up 10 bases and J gave up 6 bases, with 21 bases separating them. CDR3 length: 15 residues. Germline V lookup: CDR1 MDHEN, CDR2 SYDVKM. The variable domain in full, completed from reference TRBV28 and TRBJ2-2, reads DVKVTQSSRYLVKRTGEKVFLECVQDMDHENMFWYRQDPGLGLRLIYFSYDVKMKEKGDIPEGYSVSREKKERFSLILESASTNQTSMYLCATSAPGGRAGELFFGEGSRLTVL.

The V and J genes are TRBV5-4 and TRBJ2-3, with 7 bases aligning to TRBD2. The germline V gene encodes CDR1 SGHNT and CDR2 YYREEE (reference sequence). V lost 3 bases and J lost 5; bases outside the gene matches: 12. This CDR3 is built from 16 residues. The CDR3 sequence is CASSSLAERRGDTQYF. In DNA, the CDR3 is TGTGCCAGCAGCTCCCTAGCGGAACGGAGAGGAGATACGCAGTATTTT.

The CDR3, as DNA: TGTGCCACCAGAGCGGACAGGGTTTATAGACAGCCCCAGCATTTT. Translated: CATRADRVYRQPQHF. This rearrangement joins TRBV15 to TRBJ1-5; 8 positions agree with TRBD1. The CDR3 is made up of 15 amino acids. Per germline, CDR1 LNHNV and CDR2 YYDKDF (reference sequence). J gave up 7 bases and V 6 bases, and 11 bases lay outside the gene matches.

This chain links TRBV7-9 with TRBJ2-3; D call uncertain. In germline, CDR1 is SEHNR, CDR2 FQNEAQ (reference sequence). The CDR3 sequence is 14 residues long. V was trimmed by 1 base and J by 1 base, leaving 6 bases between them. The DNA of the CDR3 is TGTGCCAGCAGCTTAGTATCCGGCACAGATACGCAGTATTTT. As protein: CASSLVSGTDTQYF.